This is a list of T cell receptor beta chains from one sample in a study of early T cells in non-severe SARS-CoV-2 infection. TCRdb used MiXCR to reprocess the 5' RACE reads, holding one entry per CDR3 protein. The sample lists tens of thousands of distinct CDR3 sequences; just under 9% were seen once. Material for sequencing was whole blood. The source of these receptors is an adult who was a healthcare worker with PCR-confirmed SARS-CoV-2 infection or an uninfected control (not recorded which). Each CDR3 is given with its conserved first and last residue. D genes are given only for firm matches. A row's size may be missing; if present it is once, few, many or a size class.

>TRBV20-1|TRBJ2-1|.|many
CSARLGTRGNEQFF
TGCAGTGCTCGCCTCGGAACTAGAGGGAATGAGCAGTTCTTC
>TRBV7-2|TRBJ2-7|TRBD1|few
CASSRDRAGEQYF
TGTGCCAGCAGCAGAGACAGGGCAGGGGAGCAGTACTTC
>TRBV7-9|TRBJ2-7|TRBD2|.
CASSYGLAGIDQYF
TGTGCCAGCAGCTACGGACTAGCGGGGATCGATCAGTACTTC
>TRBV27|TRBJ2-3|.|many
CASSFGNLIGDTQYF
TGTGCCAGCAGTTTCGGAAATCTAATCGGGGATACGCAGTATTTT
>TRBV29-1|TRBJ2-7|TRBD1|few
CSVDQGAGYEQYF
TGCAGCGTTGATCAGGGGGCGGGATACGAGCAGTACTTC
>TRBV4-3|TRBJ2-7|TRBD2|.
CASSQETSLYEQYF
TGCGCCAGCAGCCAAGAGACTAGCCTCTACGAGCAGTACTTC
>TRBV7-9|TRBJ2-3|.|few
CASSLDPGAVTDTQYF
TGTGCCAGCAGCTTAGATCCGGGGGCCGTCACAGATACGCAGTATTTT
>TRBV29-1|TRBJ1-1|.|few
CSVDSGTEAFF
TGCAGCGTTGATTCAGGCACTGAAGCTTTCTTT
>TRBV7-6|TRBJ2-1|TRBD1|many
CASRDRGSSYNEQFF
TGTGCCAGCAGGGACAGGGGGAGCTCCTACAATGAGCAGTTCTTC
>TRBV12-3/TRBV12-4|TRBJ2-3|.|many
CASTPDGLGADTQYF
TGTGCCAGCACCCCGGACGGGTTAGGAGCAGATACGCAGTATTTT
>TRBV6-5|TRBJ2-1|TRBD2|many
CASSTDSGRRYEQFF
TGTGCCAGCAGTACGGATAGCGGGAGACGGTATGAGCAGTTCTTC
>TRBV29-1|TRBJ1-1|.|many
CSVEPGRGEAFF
TGCAGCGTTGAACCCGGGAGGGGTGAAGCTTTCTTT
>TRBV28|TRBJ2-7|.|.
CASSPYSRGRASGEQYF
TGTGCCAGCAGTCCATATTCGCGGGGCAGGGCCAGTGGCGAGCAGTACTTC
>TRBV12-3/TRBV12-4|TRBJ1-3|.|.
CASSLQDKSNTIYF
TGTGCCAGCAGTCTCCAGGACAAATCGAACACCATATATTTT
>TRBV7-2|TRBJ2-5|.|few
CASSLGQETQYF
TGTGCCAGCAGCTTAGGCCAGGAGACCCAGTACTTC
>TRBV29-1|TRBJ2-7|TRBD1|.
CSVGRGNEQYF
TGCAGCGTCGGCAGGGGGAACGAGCAGTACTTC
>TRBV11-2|TRBJ1-6|.|few
CASSLGIGDNSPLHF
TGTGCCAGCAGCTTAGGGATAGGGGATAATTCACCCCTCCACTTT
>TRBV25-1|TRBJ2-7|.|many
CASSEDGSLRGEQYF
TGTGCCAGCAGTGAAGATGGCAGCCTTAGGGGCGAGCAGTACTTC
>TRBV19|TRBJ1-5|TRBD1|many
CASSTQGAGNQPQHF
TGTGCCAGTAGTACACAGGGGGCAGGCAATCAGCCCCAGCATTTT
>TRBV5-5|TRBJ2-5|.|many
CASSIPGSGGETQYF
TGTGCCAGCAGCATTCCAGGGAGCGGCGGCGAGACCCAGTACTTC
>TRBV20-1|TRBJ2-2|.|few
CSAMARVHANTGELFF
TGCAGTGCTATGGCCAGGGTTCACGCGAACACCGGGGAGCTGTTTTTT
>TRBV6-6|TRBJ1-6|.|many
CASSYWAGKTGSPLHF
TGTGCCAGCAGTTACTGGGCAGGGAAGACCGGTTCACCCCTCCACTTT
>TRBV3-1|TRBJ2-1|.|.
CASSLGELAYNEQFF
TGTGCCAGCAGCCTTGGGGAACTAGCCTACAATGAGCAGTTCTTC
>TRBV20-1|TRBJ2-1|TRBD2|many
CSARDGSGRYINEQFF
TGCAGTGCTAGAGATGGGAGCGGGAGGTATATCAATGAGCAGTTCTTC
>TRBV7-9|TRBJ2-1|.|.
CASSLRDTTWPQFF
TGTGCCAGCAGCTTAAGGGACACCACCTGGCCCCAGTTCTTC
>TRBV20-1|TRBJ1-4|TRBD1|.
CSASRQGGEKLFF
TGCAGTGCTAGCAGACAGGGCGGTGAAAAACTGTTTTTT
>TRBV6-5|TRBJ1-5|.|few
CASSYSRDQPQHF
TGTGCCAGCAGTTACTCTAGGGATCAGCCCCAGCATTTT
>TRBV28|TRBJ2-3|TRBD1|.
CASSPAQGIGTDTQYF
TGTGCCAGCAGTCCGGCACAGGGGATTGGCACAGATACGCAGTATTTT
>TRBV11-2|TRBJ2-1|TRBD2|many
CASSLSSGSRDEQFF
TGTGCCAGCAGCTTGAGTAGCGGGAGTCGCGATGAGCAGTTCTTC
>TRBV5-1|TRBJ1-4|.|many
CASSSRTGSSEKLFF
TGCGCCAGCAGCTCTCGTACAGGGTCTAGTGAAAAACTGTTTTTT
>TRBV20-1|TRBJ1-4|.|many
CSARSGTSDEKLFF
TGCAGTGCTAGATCCGGGACATCAGATGAAAAACTGTTTTTT
>TRBV30|TRBJ2-3|.|few
CAWRRGAGDTQYF
TGTGCCTGGAGAAGGGGCGCGGGAGATACGCAGTATTTT
>TRBV5-6|TRBJ2-6|.|few
CASSLLVGLSGANVLTF
TGTGCCAGCAGCTTGCTGGTCGGGCTTTCTGGGGCCAACGTCCTGACTTTC
>TRBV9|TRBJ2-7|.|many
CASSVAETYEQYF
TGTGCCAGCAGCGTAGCTGAAACCTACGAGCAGTACTTC
>TRBV7-2|TRBJ1-1|.|many
CASSLVGAAGTEAFF
TGTGCCAGCAGCTTAGTCGGGGCGGCTGGCACTGAAGCTTTCTTT
>TRBV12-3/TRBV12-4|TRBJ2-7|.|many
CASSPSWDEQYF
TGTGCCAGCAGTCCATCTTGGGACGAGCAGTACTTC
>TRBV12-3/TRBV12-4|TRBJ1-6|.|many
CASSGTSHGNSPLHF
TGTGCCAGCAGCGGGACAAGCCATGGAAATTCACCCCTCCACTTT
>TRBV6-6|TRBJ1-1|TRBD1|few
CASRDRGDTEAFF
TGTGCCAGCAGGGACAGGGGGGATACTGAAGCTTTCTTT
>TRBV6-5|TRBJ1-5|.|.
CASKRGSNQPQHF
TGTGCCAGCAAAAGGGGGAGCAATCAGCCCCAGCATTTT
>TRBV18|TRBJ1-2|.|few
CASSRILKGSDGYTF
TGTGCCAGCTCACGGATCCTCAAGGGAAGCGATGGCTACACCTTC
>TRBV9|TRBJ2-7|.|.
CASSVAGSSGPYEQYF
TGTGCCAGCAGCGTAGCCGGGAGCTCAGGTCCCTACGAGCAGTACTTC
>TRBV6-1|TRBJ1-5|.|few
CASSVARRGQPQHF
TGTGCCAGCAGTGTTGCCCGAAGGGGGCAGCCCCAGCATTTT
>TRBV2|TRBJ1-1|.|many
CASSPQGGGQTEAFF
TGTGCCAGCAGTCCCCAAGGGGGGGGCCAGACTGAAGCTTTCTTT
>TRBV5-1|TRBJ2-3|TRBD2|.
CASSLAGTSGTAWDTDTQYF
TGCGCCAGCAGCTTGGCCGGGACTAGCGGGACGGCGTGGGACACAGATACGCAGTATTTT
>TRBV20-1|TRBJ2-7|.|.
CSVLGTYEQYF
TGCAGTGTTCTGGGGACCTACGAGCAGTACTTC
>TRBV28|TRBJ2-1|TRBD2|few
CASSFPSIAGPPGQFF
TGTGCCAGCAGTTTCCCATCGATAGCGGGACCACCTGGGCAGTTCTTC
>TRBV7-6|TRBJ2-7|TRBD1|.
CASSPDRGYEQYF
TGTGCCAGCAGCCCTGACAGGGGGTACGAGCAGTACTTC
>TRBV10-3|TRBJ2-7|TRBD2|.
CAISGGRVSEQYF
TGTGCCATCAGTGGCGGGAGAGTCTCCGAGCAGTACTTC
>TRBV18|TRBJ2-6|TRBD1|few
CASSLTGEGAGANVLTF
TGTGCCAGCTCACTCACAGGGGAAGGTGCTGGGGCCAACGTCCTGACTTTC
>TRBV12-3/TRBV12-4|TRBJ2-7|TRBD1|few
CASRGQGISYEQYF
TGTGCCAGCAGAGGACAGGGAATTTCCTACGAGCAGTACTTC
>TRBV24-1|TRBJ2-1|.|many
CATSDPQGAYNEQFF
TGTGCCACCAGTGATCCCCAGGGCGCCTACAATGAGCAGTTCTTC
>TRBV3-1|TRBJ1-5|.|few
CASSQDQGQPQHF
TGTGCCAGCAGCCAAGATCAGGGTCAGCCCCAGCATTTT
>TRBV3-1|TRBJ2-3|.|many
CASSQEGLADTQYF
TGTGCCAGCAGCCAAGAGGGGCTCGCAGATACGCAGTATTTT
>TRBV9|TRBJ2-2|TRBD1|few
CASSVTHRGGELFF
TGTGCCAGCAGCGTGACCCACAGGGGCGGGGAGCTGTTTTTT
>TRBV25-1|TRBJ2-1|.|.
CASSESWYNEQFF
TGTGCCAGCAGTGAATCTTGGTACAATGAGCAGTTCTTC
>TRBV7-9|TRBJ2-4|.|.
CASSLERTNQYF
TGTGCCAGCAGCTTAGAGAGGACTAACCAGTACTTC
>TRBV14|TRBJ2-1|.|many
CASSRFGEQFF
TGTGCCAGCAGCCGGTTCGGTGAGCAGTTCTTC
>TRBV4-3|TRBJ1-4|.|few
CASSHPGTPVLFF
TGCGCCAGCAGCCACCCCGGTACTCCAGTATTGTTTTTT
>TRBV6-2/TRBV6-3|TRBJ2-7|.|few
CASTRSGSYEQYF
TGTGCCAGCACCCGCTCCGGATCCTACGAGCAGTACTTC
>TRBV29-1|TRBJ2-2|.|few
CSVEQDGANTGELFF
TGCAGCGTCGAGCAGGACGGCGCGAACACCGGGGAGCTGTTTTTT